These 14 T cell receptor beta chains came from one sample sequenced in a study of beta chain features in type 1 diabetes. Investigators reverse transcribed all isolated RNA, so they sequenced expressed TCRB transcripts. Assay: immunoSEQ multiplex PCR; the TCRdb copy retains only in-frame clones and omits some. The sample records about 260,000 clones, about 71% being singletons. The sequenced material came from naive CD4+ T cells from blood. The receptor source for this set is a man aged 30 to 39 in good health.

The chain recombines TRBV12-5 with TRBJ2-7; no clear D gene. Germline V CDR1 and CDR2: LGHNT, FRNRAP. CDR3 length: 11 residues. V was pared by 4 bases and J by 2 bases, with 3 bases between. The CDR3 DNA follows: TGTGCTAGTGGTTCCGCCTACGAGCAGTACTTC. This codes for CASGSAYEQYF.

V usage is TRBV2 and J usage is TRBJ2-3; D is uncertain. This CDR3 comprises 14 residues. Germline CDR1 is SNHLY and CDR2 is FYNNEI. CDR3 loop: CAIKGKQSTDTQYF. The CDR3 coding sequence is TGTGCTATAAAAGGGAAGCAAAGCACAGATACGCAGTATTTT.

CDR3: CASSVAGDASYNEQFF. As DNA, the CDR3 is TGTGCCAGCAGCGTAGCAGGGGATGCCTCCTACAATGAGCAGTTCTTC. V gene TRBV9 combines with J gene TRBJ2-1; a weak D match, TRBD1 (6 bases). Germline V gives CDR1 SGDLS, CDR2 YYNGEE. This CDR3 comprises 16 residues. Trimming stripped 0 bases from V and 0 bases from J, with 10 bases between.

This chain joins TRBV7-2 and TRBJ2-6, with a weak D call TRBD1 (6 bases). CDR3 length equals 15 residues. CDR1 SGHTA and CDR2 FQGNSA come from the germline V gene. V was shortened by 5 bases and J by 4 bases, with 12 bases between the two germline ends. CDR3 sequence: CASSPPGAGANVLTF. For the CDR3, the DNA is TGTGCCAGCAGCCCCCCAGGGGCCGGGGCCAACGTCCTGACTTTC.

The V call is TRBV7-2, the J call TRBJ2-5; unclear D gene. CDR3 length equals 11 residues. The V gene lost 3 bases and the J gene lost 5 bases, with 4 bases spanning the gap. Looked up from germline, CDR1 is SGHTA and CDR2 is FQGNSA. The CDR3: CASSFVETQYF. The DNA for the CDR3 is TGTGCCAGCAGCTTTGTCGAGACCCAGTACTTC.

In the case of this clone: The sample contains more than one DNA sequence encoding this CDR3. The rearrangement links TRBV30 to TRBJ1-5; a weak D match, TRBD1 (6 bases). V was clipped by 1 base and J by 6 bases, with 10 bases between them. The V gene's germline CDR1 is GTSNPN and CDR2 SVGIG (reference sequence). The CDR3 totals 13 residues. This CDR3 reads CAWSGQGSQPQHF. The CDR3 region has the DNA TGTGCCTGGAGTGGCCAGGGGAGTCAGCCCCAGCATTTT. Supplemented by reference TRBV30 and TRBJ1-5, the full variable domain reads SQTIHQWPATLVQPVGSPLSLECTVEGTSNPNLYWYRQAAGRGLQLLFYSVGIGQISSEVPQNLSASRPQDRQFILSSKKLLLSDSGFYLCAWSGQGSQPQHFGDGTRLSIL.

This chain uses TRBV7-6 with TRBJ2-1; D gene unclear. V dropped 5 bases and J dropped 4 bases, with 9 bases sitting between them. CDR1 is SGHVS and CDR2 is FNYEAQ in the germline V gene. The CDR3 contains 13 residues. The CDR3 region is CASSQDRYNEQFF. DNA of the CDR3: TGTGCCAGCAGCCAGGACCGTTACAATGAGCAGTTCTTC.

This clone was counted only a few times. The V gene is TRBV13, the J gene TRBJ2-3; TRBD1 aligns across 7 bases. The CDR3 has 14 amino acids. V was pared by 4 bases and J by 2 bases, with 3 bases of the junction left unmatched. Germline V gene data show CDR1 as PRHDT and CDR2 as FYEKMQ (reference sequence). Written as DNA, the CDR3 is TGTGCCAGCAGCTCGGGACAGCCCACAGATACGCAGTATTTT. It encodes CASSSGQPTDTQYF.

The V gene is TRBV4-3, the J gene TRBJ2-1, with 10 nucleotides matching TRBD2. The CDR3 is 15 amino acids. The V and J ends lost 4 bases and 3 bases, in that order; junction bases with no gene match: 3. The germline V gene has CDR1 LGHNA and CDR2 YSLEER. The CDR3 sequence is CASSLSSGSYNEQFF. The CDR3 bases are TGCGCCAGCAGCCTTTCTAGCGGGAGCTACAATGAGCAGTTCTTC.

J is TRBJ1-2 and V is TRBV4-1, with D perhaps matching TRBD1 (6 bases). V lost 6 bases and J 8 bases, leaving 13 bases between the germline ends. Germline V gives CDR1 MGHRA, CDR2 YSYEKL. This CDR3 has 12 residues. The CDR3 DNA reads as TGCGCCAGCAGTGGACAGCAGTCGGGCTACACCTTC. It translates to CASSGQQSGYTF.

The genes are TRBV28 and TRBJ2-7; D is uncertain. There are 12 residues in the CDR3. V was shortened by 4 bases and J by 4 bases, with 8 bases between the two germline ends. Germline-derived CDR1 and CDR2 are MDHEN and SYDVKM. CDR3 loop: CASSSPGYEQYF. The CDR3 DNA reads TGTGCCAGCAGTTCACCTGGGTACGAGCAGTACTTC. The variable domain in full, completed from reference TRBV28 and TRBJ2-7, reads DVKVTQSSRYLVKRTGEKVFLECVQDMDHENMFWYRQDPGLGLRLIYFSYDVKMKEKGDIPEGYSVSREKKERFSLILESASTNQTSMYLCASSSPGYEQYFGPGTRLTVT.

The chain carries TRBV23-1 and TRBJ2-7; tentatively, D is TRBD1 (6 bases). TRBV23-1 is reported as an ORF; its role is uncertain. Trimming left V 4 bases short and J 1 base short, with 26 bases between. There are 19 residues in the CDR3. The CDR3 region is CASSRTDPSPGVESYEQYF. CDR3 DNA: TGCGCCAGCAGTCGGACAGACCCATCGCCTGGGGTAGAGTCCTACGAGCAGTACTTC.

This clone appeared a few times. The same CDR3 is also encoded by other DNA sequences in this sample. The chain has TRBV30 and TRBJ1-1; D is undetermined. Trimming stripped 0 bases from V and 4 bases from J, with 3 bases between. CDR3 length equals 11 residues. The germline V gene encodes CDR1 GTSNPN and CDR2 SVGIG (reference sequence). The CDR3 DNA follows: TGTGCCTGGAGTGTAAGCACTGAAGCTTTCTTT. Protein product: CAWSVSTEAFF.

This clone was observed a single time. For the CDR3, the DNA is TGCGCCAGCAGCTTGATGGGCAGGGACCAAGAGACCCAGTACTTC. It translates to CASSLMGRDQETQYF. The chain combines TRBV5-1 with TRBJ2-5; the D gene is possibly TRBD1 (5 bases). The CDR3 extends over 15 amino acids. V was trimmed by 1 base and J by 0 bases, leaving 10 bases between them. Per the germline V gene, CDR1 is SGHRS and CDR2 is YFSETQ.